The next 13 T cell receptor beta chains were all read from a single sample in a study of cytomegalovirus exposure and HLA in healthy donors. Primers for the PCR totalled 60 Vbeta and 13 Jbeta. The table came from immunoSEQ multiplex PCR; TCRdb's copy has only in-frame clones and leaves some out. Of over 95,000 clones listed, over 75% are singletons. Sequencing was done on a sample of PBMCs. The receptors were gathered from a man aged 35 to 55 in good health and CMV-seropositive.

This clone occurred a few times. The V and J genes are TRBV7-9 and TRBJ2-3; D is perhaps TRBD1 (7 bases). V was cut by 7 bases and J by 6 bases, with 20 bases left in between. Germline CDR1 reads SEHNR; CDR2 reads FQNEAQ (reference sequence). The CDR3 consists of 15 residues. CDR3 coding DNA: TGTGCCAGCATCGCACGGGGGACAGCTCTCGATACGCAGTATTTT. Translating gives CASIARGTALDTQYF.

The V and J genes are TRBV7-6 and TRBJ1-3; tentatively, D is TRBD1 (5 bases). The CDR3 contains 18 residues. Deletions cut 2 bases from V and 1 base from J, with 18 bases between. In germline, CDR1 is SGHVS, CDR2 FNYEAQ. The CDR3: CASSLSGRGTRSGNTIYF. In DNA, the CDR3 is TGTGCCAGCAGCTTAAGTGGACGGGGGACGCGGTCTGGAAACACCATATATTTT.

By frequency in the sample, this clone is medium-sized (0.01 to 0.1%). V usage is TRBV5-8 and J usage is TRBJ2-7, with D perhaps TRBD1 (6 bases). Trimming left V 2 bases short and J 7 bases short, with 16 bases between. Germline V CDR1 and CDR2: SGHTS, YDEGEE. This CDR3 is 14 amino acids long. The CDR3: CASSFANRVREQYF. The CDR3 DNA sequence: TGTGCCAGCAGCTTCGCGAACAGGGTACGAGAGCAGTACTTC.

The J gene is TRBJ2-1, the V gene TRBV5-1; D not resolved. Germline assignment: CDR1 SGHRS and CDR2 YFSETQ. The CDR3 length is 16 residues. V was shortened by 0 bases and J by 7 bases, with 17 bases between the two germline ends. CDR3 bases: TGCGCCAGCAGCTTGGGGGCAGCCGCCCCGTGGAATGAGCAGTTCTTC. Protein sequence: CASSLGAAAPWNEQFF. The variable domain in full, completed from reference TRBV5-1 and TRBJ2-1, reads KAGVTQTPRYLIKTRGQQVTLSCSPISGHRSVSWYQQTPGQGLQFLFEYFSETQRNKGNFPGRFSGRQFSNSRSEMNVSTLELGDSALYLCASSLGAAAPWNEQFFGPGTRLTVL.

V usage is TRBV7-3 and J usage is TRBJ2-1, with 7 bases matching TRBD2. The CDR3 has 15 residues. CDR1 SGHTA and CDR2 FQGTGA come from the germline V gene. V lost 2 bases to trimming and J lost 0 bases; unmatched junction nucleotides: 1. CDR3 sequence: CASSLAGVSYNEQFF. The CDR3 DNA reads TGTGCCAGCAGCTTAGCGGGGGTCTCCTACAATGAGCAGTTCTTC.

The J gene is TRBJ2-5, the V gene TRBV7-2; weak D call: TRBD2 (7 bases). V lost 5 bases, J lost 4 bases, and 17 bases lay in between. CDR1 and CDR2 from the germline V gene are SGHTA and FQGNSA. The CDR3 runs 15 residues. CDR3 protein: CASSGRGDGRETQYF. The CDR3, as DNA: TGTGCCAGCAGCGGGAGGGGGGACGGGAGAGAGACCCAGTACTTC.

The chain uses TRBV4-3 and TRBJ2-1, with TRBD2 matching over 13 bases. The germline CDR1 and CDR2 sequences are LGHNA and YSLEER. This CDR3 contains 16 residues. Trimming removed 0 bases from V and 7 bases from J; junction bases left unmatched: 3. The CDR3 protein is CASSQDTSGGANEQFF. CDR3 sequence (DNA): TGCGCCAGCAGCCAAGATACTAGCGGGGGGGCTAATGAGCAGTTCTTC.

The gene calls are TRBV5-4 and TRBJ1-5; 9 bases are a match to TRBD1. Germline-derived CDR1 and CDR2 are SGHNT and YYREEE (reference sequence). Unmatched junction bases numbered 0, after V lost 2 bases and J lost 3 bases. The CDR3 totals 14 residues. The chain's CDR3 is CASSLQGANQPQHF. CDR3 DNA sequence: TGTGCCAGCAGCTTACAGGGGGCCAATCAGCCCCAGCATTTT.

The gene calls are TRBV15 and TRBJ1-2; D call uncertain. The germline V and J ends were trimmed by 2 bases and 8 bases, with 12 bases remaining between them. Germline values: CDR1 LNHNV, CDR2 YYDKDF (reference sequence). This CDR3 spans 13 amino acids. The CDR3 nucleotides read TGTGCCACCAGCAGAACCATTATTGAGGGCTACACCTTC. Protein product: CATSRTIIEGYTF.

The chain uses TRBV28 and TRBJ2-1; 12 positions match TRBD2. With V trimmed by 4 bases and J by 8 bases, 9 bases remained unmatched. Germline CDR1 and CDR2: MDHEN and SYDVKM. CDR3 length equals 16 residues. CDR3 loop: CASSSTTSGGFDEQFF. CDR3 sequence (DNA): TGTGCCAGCAGTTCTACGACTAGCGGGGGTTTCGATGAGCAGTTCTTC.

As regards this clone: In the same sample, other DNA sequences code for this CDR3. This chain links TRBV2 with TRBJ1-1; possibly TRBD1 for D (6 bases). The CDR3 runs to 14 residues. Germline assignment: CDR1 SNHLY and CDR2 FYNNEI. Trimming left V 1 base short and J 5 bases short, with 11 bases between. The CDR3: CASSEGRGGTEAFF. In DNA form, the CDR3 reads TGTGCCAGCAGTGAAGGGAGAGGGGGAACTGAAGCTTTCTTT.

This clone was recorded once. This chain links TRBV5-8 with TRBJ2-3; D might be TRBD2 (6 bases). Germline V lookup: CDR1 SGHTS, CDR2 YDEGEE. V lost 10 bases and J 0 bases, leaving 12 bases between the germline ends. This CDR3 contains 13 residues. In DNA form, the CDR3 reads TGTGCCGCAGTGGGGGGAAGCACAGATACGCAGTATTTT. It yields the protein CAAVGGSTDTQYF. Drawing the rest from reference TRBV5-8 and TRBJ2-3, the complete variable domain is EAGVTQSPTHLIKTRGQQATLRCSPISGHTSVYWYQQALGLGLQFLLWYDEGEERNRGNFPPRFSGRQFPNYSSELNVNALELEDSALYLCAAVGGSTDTQYFGPGTRLTVL.

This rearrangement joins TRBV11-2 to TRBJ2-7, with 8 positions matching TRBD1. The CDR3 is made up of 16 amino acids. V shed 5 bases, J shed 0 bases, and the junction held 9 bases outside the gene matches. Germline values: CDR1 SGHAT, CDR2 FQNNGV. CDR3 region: CASSRFKGQASYEQYF. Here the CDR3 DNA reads TGTGCCAGCAGCCGGTTCAAGGGACAGGCCTCCTACGAGCAGTACTTC.